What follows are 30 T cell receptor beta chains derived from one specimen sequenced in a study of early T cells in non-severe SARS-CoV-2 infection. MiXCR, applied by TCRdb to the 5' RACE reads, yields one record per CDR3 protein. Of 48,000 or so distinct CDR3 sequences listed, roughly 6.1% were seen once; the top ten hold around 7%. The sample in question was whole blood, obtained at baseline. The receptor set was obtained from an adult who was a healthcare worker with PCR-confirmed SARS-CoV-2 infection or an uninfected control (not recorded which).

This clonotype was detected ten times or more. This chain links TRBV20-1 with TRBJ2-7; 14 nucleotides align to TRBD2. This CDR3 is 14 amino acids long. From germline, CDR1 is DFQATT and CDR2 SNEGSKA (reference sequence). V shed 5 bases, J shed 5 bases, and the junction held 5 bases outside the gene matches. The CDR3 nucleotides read TGCAGTGCTCCCGGACTAGCGGGAGGTAACGAGCAGTACTTC. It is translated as CSAPGLAGGNEQYF.

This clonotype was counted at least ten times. The CDR3, as DNA: TGCAGTGCCCCGGCAGGCGGCCCGAACTATGGCTACACCTTC. It yields the protein CSAPAGGPNYGYTF. This rearrangement joins TRBV20-1 to TRBJ1-2; D ambiguous. V gave up 6 bases and J gave up 2 bases, with 16 bases separating them. CDR3 length: 14 amino acids. The germline V gene encodes CDR1 DFQATT and CDR2 SNEGSKA (reference sequence).

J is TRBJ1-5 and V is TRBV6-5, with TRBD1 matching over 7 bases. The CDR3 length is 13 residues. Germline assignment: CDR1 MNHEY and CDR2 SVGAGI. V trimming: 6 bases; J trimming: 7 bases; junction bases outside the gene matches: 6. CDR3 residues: CASRGGGQQPQHF. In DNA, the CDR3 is TGTGCCAGCAGGGGAGGGGGCCAACAGCCCCAGCATTTT.

This CDR3 reads CASSLAESGPAYEQYF. In nucleotides, the CDR3 is TGTGCCAGCAGCTTAGCTGAGTCGGGGCCCGCCTACGAGCAGTACTTC. J is TRBJ2-7 and V is TRBV7-2, with D possibly called TRBD1 or TRBD2 (5 bases each). The CDR3 runs to 16 residues. CDR1 and CDR2 from the germline V gene are SGHTA and FQGNSA. V lost 0 bases and J 2 bases, leaving 14 bases between the germline ends.

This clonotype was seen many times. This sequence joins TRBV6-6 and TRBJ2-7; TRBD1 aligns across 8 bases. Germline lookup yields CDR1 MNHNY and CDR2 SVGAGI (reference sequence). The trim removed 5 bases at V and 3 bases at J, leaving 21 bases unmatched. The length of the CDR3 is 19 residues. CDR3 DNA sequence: TGTGCCAGCAGTGTCCGGGGACAGGTGGGGGGCAGACTAGTCTACGAGCAGTACTTC. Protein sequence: CASSVRGQVGGRLVYEQYF.

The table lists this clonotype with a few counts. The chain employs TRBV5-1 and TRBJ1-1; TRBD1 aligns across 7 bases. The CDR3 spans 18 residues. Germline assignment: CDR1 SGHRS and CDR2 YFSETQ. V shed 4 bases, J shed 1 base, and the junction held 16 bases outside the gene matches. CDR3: CASSPIQGPARANTEAFF. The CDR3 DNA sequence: TGCGCCAGCAGCCCAATACAGGGGCCCGCGAGAGCGAACACTGAAGCTTTCTTT.

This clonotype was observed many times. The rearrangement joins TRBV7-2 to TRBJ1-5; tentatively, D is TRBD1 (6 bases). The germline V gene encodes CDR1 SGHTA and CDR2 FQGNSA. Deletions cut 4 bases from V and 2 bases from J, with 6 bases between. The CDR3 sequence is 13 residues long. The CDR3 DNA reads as TGTGCCAGCAGCTCAGGGGGCAATCAGCCCCAGCATTTT. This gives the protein CASSSGGNQPQHF.

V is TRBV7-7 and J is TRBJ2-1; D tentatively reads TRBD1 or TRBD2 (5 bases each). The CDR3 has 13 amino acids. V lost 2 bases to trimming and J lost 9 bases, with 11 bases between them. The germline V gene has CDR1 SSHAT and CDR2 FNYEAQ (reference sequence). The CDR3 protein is CASSLNLGTEQFF. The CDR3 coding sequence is TGTGCCAGCAGCTTAAATTTGGGGACTGAGCAGTTCTTC. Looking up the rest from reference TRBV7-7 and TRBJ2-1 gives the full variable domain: GAGVSQSPRYKVTKRGQDVTLRCDPISSHATLYWYQQALGQGPEFLTYFNYEAQPDKSGLPSDRFSAERPEGSISTLTIQRTEQRDSAMYRCASSLNLGTEQFFGPGTRLTVL.

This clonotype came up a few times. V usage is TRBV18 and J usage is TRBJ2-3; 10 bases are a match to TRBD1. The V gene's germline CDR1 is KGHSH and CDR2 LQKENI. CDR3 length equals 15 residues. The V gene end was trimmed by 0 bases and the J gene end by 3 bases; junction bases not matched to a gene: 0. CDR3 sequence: CASSPPGQGTDTQYF. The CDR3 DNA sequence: TGTGCCAGCTCACCACCGGGACAGGGGACAGATACGCAGTATTTT.

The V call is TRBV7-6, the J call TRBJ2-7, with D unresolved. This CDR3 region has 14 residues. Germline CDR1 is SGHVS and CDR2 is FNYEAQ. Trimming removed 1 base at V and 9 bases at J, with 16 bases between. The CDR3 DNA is TGTGCCAGCAGCTTAGATGACTGGACCATGGGGCAGTACTTC. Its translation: CASSLDDWTMGQYF.

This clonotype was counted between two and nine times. CDR3 coding DNA: TGTGCCAGCGGCACAGGGGGAGGGACTGAAGCTTTCTTT. This gives the protein CASGTGGGTEAFF. The chain carries TRBV28 and TRBJ1-1; 8 bases agree with TRBD1. CDR3 length: 13 amino acids. Trimming at V came to 8 bases and at J to 5 bases, leaving 7 bases not matched to a gene. Per germline, CDR1 MDHEN and CDR2 SYDVKM. Combining the CDR3 with reference TRBV28 and TRBJ1-1 gives the whole variable domain DVKVTQSSRYLVKRTGEKVFLECVQDMDHENMFWYRQDPGLGLRLIYFSYDVKMKEKGDIPEGYSVSREKKERFSLILESASTNQTSMYLCASGTGGGTEAFFGQGTRLTVV.

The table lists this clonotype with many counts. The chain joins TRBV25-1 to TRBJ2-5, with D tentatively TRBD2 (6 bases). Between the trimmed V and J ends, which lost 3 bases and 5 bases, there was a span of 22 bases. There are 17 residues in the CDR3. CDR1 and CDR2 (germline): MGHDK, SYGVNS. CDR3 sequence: CASSEVLYGEGGETQYF. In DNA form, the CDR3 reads TGTGCCAGCAGTGAGGTCCTTTATGGGGAAGGAGGGGAGACCCAGTACTTC.

The CDR3 coding sequence is TGCAGTGCTGCGGACCGTAACTATGGCTACACCTTC. This sequence encodes CSAADRNYGYTF. V gene TRBV20-1 combines with J gene TRBJ1-2; D unresolved. Germline lookup yields CDR1 DFQATT and CDR2 SNEGSKA (reference sequence). The CDR3 loop spans 12 amino acids. The V and J ends lost 5 bases and 1 base respectively, with 8 bases between them.

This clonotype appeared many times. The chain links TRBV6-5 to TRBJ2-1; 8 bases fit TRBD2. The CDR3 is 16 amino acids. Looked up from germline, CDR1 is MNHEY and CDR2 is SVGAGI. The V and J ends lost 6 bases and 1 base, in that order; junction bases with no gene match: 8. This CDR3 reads CASRRSGRISYNEQFF. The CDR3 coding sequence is TGTGCCAGCAGGCGGAGCGGGAGAATTTCCTACAATGAGCAGTTCTTC.

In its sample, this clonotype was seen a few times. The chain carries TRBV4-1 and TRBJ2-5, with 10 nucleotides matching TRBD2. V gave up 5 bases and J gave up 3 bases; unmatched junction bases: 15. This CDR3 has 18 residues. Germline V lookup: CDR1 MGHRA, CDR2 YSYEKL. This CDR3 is CASSGRLAGLPREETQYF. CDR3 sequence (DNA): TGCGCCAGCAGCGGCCGACTAGCGGGCCTCCCGCGGGAAGAGACCCAGTACTTC.

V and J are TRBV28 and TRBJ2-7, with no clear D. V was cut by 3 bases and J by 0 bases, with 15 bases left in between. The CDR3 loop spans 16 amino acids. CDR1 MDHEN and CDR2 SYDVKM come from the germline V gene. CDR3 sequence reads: CASSFARFRSSYEQYF. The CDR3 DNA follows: TGTGCCAGCAGTTTTGCCCGATTCCGGAGCTCCTACGAGCAGTACTTC.

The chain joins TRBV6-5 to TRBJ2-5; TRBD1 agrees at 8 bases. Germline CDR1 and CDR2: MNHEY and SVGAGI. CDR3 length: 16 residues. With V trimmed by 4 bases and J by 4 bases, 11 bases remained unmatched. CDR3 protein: CASSSVLGQGAETQYF. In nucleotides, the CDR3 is TGTGCCAGCAGTTCCGTACTTGGACAGGGTGCAGAGACCCAGTACTTC.

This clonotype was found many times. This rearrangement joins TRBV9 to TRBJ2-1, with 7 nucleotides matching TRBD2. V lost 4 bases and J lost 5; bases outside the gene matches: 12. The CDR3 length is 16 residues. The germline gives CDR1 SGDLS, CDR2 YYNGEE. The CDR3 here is CASSRLVGGSNNEQFF. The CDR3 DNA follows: TGTGCCAGCAGCCGCCTCGTTGGCGGGAGTAACAATGAGCAGTTCTTC.

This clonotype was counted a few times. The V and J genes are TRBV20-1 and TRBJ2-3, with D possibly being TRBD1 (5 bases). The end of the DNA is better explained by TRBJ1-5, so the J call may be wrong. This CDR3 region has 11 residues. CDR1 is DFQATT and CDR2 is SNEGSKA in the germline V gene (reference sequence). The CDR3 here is CSDNRGDTQHF. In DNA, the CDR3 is TGCAGTGATAACCGGGGGGATACGCAGCATTTT.

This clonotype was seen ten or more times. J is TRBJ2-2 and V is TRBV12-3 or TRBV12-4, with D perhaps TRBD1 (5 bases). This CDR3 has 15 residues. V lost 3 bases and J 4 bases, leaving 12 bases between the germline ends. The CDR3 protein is CASSFIGAVTGELFF. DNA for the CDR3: TGTGCCAGCAGTTTTATAGGGGCGGTCACCGGGGAGCTGTTTTTT.

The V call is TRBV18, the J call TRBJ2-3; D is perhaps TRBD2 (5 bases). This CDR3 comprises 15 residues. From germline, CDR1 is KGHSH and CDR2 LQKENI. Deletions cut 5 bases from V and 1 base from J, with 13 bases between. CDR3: CASSEGLMGTDTQYF. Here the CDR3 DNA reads TGTGCCAGCTCAGAAGGACTGATGGGCACAGATACGCAGTATTTT.

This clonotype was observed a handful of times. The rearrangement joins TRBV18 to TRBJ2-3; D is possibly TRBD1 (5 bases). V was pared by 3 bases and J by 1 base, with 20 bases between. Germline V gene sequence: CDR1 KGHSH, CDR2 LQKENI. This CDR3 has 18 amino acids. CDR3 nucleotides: TGTGCCAGCTCACCTATTCCCCCGCAGGGATCCGGCACAGATACGCAGTATTTT. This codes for CASSPIPPQGSGTDTQYF.

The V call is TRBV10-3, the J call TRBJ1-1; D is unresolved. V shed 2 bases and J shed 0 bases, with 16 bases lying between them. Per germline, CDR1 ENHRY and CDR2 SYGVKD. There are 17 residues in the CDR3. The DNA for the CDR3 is TGTGCCATCAGTGAGGCTGGTGGCTTGCGGATGAACACTGAAGCTTTCTTT. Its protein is CAISEAGGLRMNTEAFF.

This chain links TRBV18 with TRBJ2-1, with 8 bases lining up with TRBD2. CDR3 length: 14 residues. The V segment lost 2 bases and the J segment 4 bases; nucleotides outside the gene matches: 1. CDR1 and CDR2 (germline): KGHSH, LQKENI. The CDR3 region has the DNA TGTGCCAGCTCACCAACTAGCGGTTACAATGAGCAGTTCTTC. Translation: CASSPTSGYNEQFF.

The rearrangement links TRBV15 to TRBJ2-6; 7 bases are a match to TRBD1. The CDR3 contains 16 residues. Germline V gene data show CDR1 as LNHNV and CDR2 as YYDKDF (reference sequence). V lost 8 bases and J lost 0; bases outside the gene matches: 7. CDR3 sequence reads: CATWDSIYSGANVLTF. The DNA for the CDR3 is TGTGCCACCTGGGACAGTATCTACTCTGGGGCCAACGTCCTGACTTTC.

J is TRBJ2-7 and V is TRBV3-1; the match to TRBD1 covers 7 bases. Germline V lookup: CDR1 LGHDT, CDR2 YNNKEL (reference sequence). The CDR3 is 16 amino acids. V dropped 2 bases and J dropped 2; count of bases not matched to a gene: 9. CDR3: CASSQYQGTVAYEQYF. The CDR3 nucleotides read TGTGCCAGCAGCCAATATCAGGGGACAGTCGCCTACGAGCAGTACTTC.

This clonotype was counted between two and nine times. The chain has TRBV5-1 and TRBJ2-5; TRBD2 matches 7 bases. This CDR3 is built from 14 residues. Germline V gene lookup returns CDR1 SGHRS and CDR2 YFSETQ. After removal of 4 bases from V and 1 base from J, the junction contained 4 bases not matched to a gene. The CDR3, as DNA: TGCGCCAGCAGCGTGGCGGGAGTCCAAGAGACCCAGTACTTC. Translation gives CASSVAGVQETQYF.

DNA for the CDR3: TGTGCCAGCAGTCCCCCGGGACAGGGGATCACTGAAGCTTTCTTT. Amino acids: CASSPPGQGITEAFF. The V gene is TRBV28, the J gene TRBJ1-1, with 10 bases lining up with TRBD1. Germline V CDR1 and CDR2: MDHEN, SYDVKM. The CDR3 totals 15 residues. The ends lost 5 bases at V and 4 bases at J; junction bases unmatched: 7.

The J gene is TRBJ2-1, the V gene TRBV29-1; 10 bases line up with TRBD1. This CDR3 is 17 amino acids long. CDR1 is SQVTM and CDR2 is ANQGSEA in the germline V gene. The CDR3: CRVFIPTTGGFRNEQFF. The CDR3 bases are TGCAGAGTTTTCATCCCAACGACAGGGGGCTTCAGGAATGAGCAGTTCTTC.

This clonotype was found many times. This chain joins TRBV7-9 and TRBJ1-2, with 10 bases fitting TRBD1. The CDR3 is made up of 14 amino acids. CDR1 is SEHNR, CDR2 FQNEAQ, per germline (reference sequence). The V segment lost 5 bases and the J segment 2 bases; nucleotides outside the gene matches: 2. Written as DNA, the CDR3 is TGTGCCAGCAGCGCGACAGGGGGCAACTATGGCTACACCTTC. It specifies CASSATGGNYGYTF.